This T cell receptor (beta chain) was retrieved from a study of CD8 T cells in Susac syndrome. Study outcomes and limitations: An acknowledgment was made by the study that its TCR sequencing and HLA analysis involved relatively few individuals.

To note about this clonotype: Its target is not known.

CD8+ and CD4+ T cells taken from blood had their TCR beta sequenced. The CDR3 has 16 residues. Trimming removed 0 bases at V and 4 bases at J, with 12 bases between. From germline, CDR1 is LNHNV and CDR2 YYDKDF (reference sequence). With random hexamers, reverse transcription was performed on about 0.45 to 1 ug of RNA. Coverage of TCR beta CDR3 amplification by immunoSEQ multiplex PCR extended to 54 Vbeta and 13 Jbeta. TCRdb re-analysed the immunoSEQ multiplex PCR reads in MiXCR, keeping a single row per CDR3 protein. Of about 160,000 distinct CDR3 sequences listed, 90% to 95% were seen once; the top ten hold more than 0.11%.

The J gene is TRBJ2-2, the V gene TRBV15, with D possibly matching TRBD1 (6 bases). What was sequenced was CD4+ T cells from PBMCs. The TCR comes from a human donor in good health. As DNA, the CDR3 is TGTGCCACCAGCAGAGATGCAGGGGTAGGCACCGGGGAGCTGTTTTTT. This gives the protein CATSRDAGVGTGELFF.